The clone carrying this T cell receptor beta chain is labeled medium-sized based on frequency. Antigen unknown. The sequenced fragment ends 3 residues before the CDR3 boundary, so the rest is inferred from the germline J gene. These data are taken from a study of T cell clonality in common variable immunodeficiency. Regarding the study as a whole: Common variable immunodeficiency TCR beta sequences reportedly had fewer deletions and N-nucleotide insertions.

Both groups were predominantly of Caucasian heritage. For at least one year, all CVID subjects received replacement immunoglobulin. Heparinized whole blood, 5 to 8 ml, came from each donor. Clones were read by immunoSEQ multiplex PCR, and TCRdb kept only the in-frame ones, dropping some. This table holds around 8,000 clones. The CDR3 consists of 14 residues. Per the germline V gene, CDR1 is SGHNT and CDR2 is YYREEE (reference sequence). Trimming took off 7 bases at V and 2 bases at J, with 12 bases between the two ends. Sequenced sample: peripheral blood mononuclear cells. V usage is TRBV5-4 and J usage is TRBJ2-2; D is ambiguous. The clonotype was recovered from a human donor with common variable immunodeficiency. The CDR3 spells CASRTDTNTGELFF. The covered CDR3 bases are TGTGCCAGCCGCACAGACACTAACACCGGGGAG.